This TCR beta chain emerged from a study of T cells in Graves' hyperthyroidism and ophthalmopathy. Looking at the study overall: The blood sample was taken at first diagnosis, before treatment began.

A few counts support this clonotype. Its matching antigen is unknown. The V and J ends lost 6 bases and 4 bases respectively, with 14 bases between them. This CDR3 has 14 amino acids. Looked up from germline, CDR1 is MNHEY and CDR2 is SMNVEV (reference sequence). Amplified regions were TCR beta CDR3 sequences from RNA transcripts. Researchers ran a first-round RT-PCR on the TCR CDR3 using the HTBI primer set. TCRdb processed the multiplex PCR reads anew with MiXCR; each CDR3 protein has one entry. The sample lists some 370,000 distinct CDR3 sequences; over 13% were seen once. The study, taken as a whole, reports: Researchers report that a 13 V-J model separated ophthalmopathy from stable hyperthyroidism. Most thyroid clonotypes expanded above 0.001 appeared in blood too.

The sequenced material came from blood. The TCR sequence derives from a man aged 50 to 60 with Graves' ophthalmopathy. The chain joins TRBV27 to TRBJ2-3, with a weak D call TRBD2 (5 bases). CDR3 protein: CASRRAPEADTQYF. The CDR3 DNA is TGTGCCAGCAGGCGGGCCCCAGAGGCAGATACGCAGTATTTT.